The T cell receptor beta chain described here comes from a study of beta chain features in type 1 diabetes. Across the whole study: Patients did not differ from healthy donors in age, gender or cell yield. Sorted cells numbering roughly 98,000,000 were examined across all samples.

Notes on the study in general: cDNA-based reads could over-represent cells with high TCR expression. Shorter TCRB CDR3s, moderately but significantly so, were found in Type 1 diabetes patients in all four CD4+ subsets.

Worth noting for this clone: Its target is unknown.

The entirety of the isolated RNA underwent reverse transcription, so expressed TCRB transcripts were sequenced. Sequencing was performed with immunoSEQ multiplex PCR; in TCRdb, only in-frame clones are kept and a portion is missing. The sample consists of about 710,000 clones, about 14% of them appearing once. Germline V gene data show CDR1 as SGHRS and CDR2 as YFSETQ. CDR3 length equals 13 residues. The V end was cut by 4 bases, the J end by 8 bases, with 13 bases between. The chain combines TRBV5-1 with TRBJ2-1, with D perhaps being TRBD1 or TRBD2 (5 bases each). The receptor's source is a man aged 18 to 35 with type 1 diabetes. The sample consisted of naive CD4+ T cells from blood. CDR3 in DNA: TGCGCCAGCAGCCGAGGGGTTGAGGATGAGCAGTTCTTC. Amino acids: CASSRGVEDEQFF.